This TCR beta chain emerged from a study of T-cell reconstitution after alpha-beta-depleted transplantation in children. This clonotype was picked up many times. A library of TCRbeta sequences, prepared with unique molecular identifiers, was generated. TCRdb re-analysed the PCR reads in MiXCR, keeping a single row per CDR3 protein. There are fewer than 350,000 distinct CDR3 sequences in the sample; roughly a tenth occur only once, and about 8% lies in the top ten. The TCR comes from a boy younger than two with acute myeloid leukemia, due to receive a stem cell transplant. This material consisted of PBMCs, taken before TCRalphabeta/CD19-depleted stem cell transplant.

The CDR3: CASSLEARDSGANVLTF. CDR3 DNA: TGTGCCAGCAGCTTAGAGGCCAGGGACTCTGGGGCCAACGTCCTGACTTTC. The V and J genes are TRBV7-6 and TRBJ2-6, with a weak D call TRBD1 (5 bases). The CDR3 consists of 17 residues. V was cut by 1 base and J by 0 bases, with 10 bases left in between. In germline, CDR1 is SGHVS, CDR2 FNYEAQ.